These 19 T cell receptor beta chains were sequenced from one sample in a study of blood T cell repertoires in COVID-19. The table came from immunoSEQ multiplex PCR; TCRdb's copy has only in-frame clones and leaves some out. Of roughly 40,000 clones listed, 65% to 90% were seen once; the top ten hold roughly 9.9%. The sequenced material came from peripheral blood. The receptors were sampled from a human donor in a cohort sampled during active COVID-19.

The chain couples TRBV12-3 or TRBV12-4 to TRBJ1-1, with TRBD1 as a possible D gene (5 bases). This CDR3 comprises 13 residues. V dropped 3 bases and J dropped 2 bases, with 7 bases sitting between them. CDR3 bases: TGTGCCAGCAGTTTTCAGGGAAACACTGAAGCTTTCTTT. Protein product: CASSFQGNTEAFF.

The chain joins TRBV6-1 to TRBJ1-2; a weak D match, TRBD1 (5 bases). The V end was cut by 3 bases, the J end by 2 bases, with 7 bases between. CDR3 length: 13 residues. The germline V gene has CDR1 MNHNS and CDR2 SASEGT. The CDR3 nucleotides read TGTGCCAGCAGTGAGGGGCTCAACTATGGCTACACCTTC. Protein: CASSEGLNYGYTF.

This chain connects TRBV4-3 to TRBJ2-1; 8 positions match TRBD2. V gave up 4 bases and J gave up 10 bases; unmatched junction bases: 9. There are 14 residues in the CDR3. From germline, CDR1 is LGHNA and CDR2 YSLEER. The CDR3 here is CASSPSGSRREQFF. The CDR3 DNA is TGCGCCAGCAGCCCCAGCGGGAGCCGAAGGGAGCAGTTCTTC.

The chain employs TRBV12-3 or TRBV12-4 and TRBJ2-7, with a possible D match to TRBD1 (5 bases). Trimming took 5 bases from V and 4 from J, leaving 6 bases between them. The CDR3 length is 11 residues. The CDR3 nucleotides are TGTGCCAGCAGTAAGGGGTACGAGCAGTACTTC. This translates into CASSKGYEQYF.

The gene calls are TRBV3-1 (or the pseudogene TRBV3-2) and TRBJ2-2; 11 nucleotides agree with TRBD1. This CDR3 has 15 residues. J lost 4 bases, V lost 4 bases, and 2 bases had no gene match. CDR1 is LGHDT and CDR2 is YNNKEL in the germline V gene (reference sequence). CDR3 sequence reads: CASSPGQGGTGELFF. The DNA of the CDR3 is TGTGCCAGCAGCCCGGGACAGGGGGGCACCGGGGAGCTGTTTTTT.

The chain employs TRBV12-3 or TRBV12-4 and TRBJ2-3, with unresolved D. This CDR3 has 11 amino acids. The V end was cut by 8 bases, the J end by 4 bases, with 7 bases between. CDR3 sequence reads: CASCRADTQYF. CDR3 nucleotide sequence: TGTGCCAGCTGTCGCGCAGATACGCAGTATTTT.

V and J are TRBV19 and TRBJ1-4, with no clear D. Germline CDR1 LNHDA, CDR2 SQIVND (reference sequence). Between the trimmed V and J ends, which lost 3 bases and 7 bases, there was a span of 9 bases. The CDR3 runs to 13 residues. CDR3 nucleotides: TGTGCCAGTAGTATCCACAGCCTTGAAAAACTGTTTTTT. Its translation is CASSIHSLEKLFF.

The CDR3 loop reads CATTQGNTGELFF. The CDR3 DNA is TGTGCCACCACACAGGGGAACACCGGGGAGCTGTTTTTT. The genes are TRBV2 and TRBJ2-2; D is possibly TRBD1 (6 bases). The V end was cut by 10 bases, the J end by 1 base, with 10 bases between. The CDR3 contains 13 residues. Germline CDR1 reads SNHLY; CDR2 reads FYNNEI.

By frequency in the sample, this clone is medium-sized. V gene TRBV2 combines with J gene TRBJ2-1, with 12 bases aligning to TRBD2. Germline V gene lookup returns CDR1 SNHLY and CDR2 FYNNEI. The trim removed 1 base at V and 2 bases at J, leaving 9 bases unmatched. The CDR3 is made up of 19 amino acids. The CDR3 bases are TGTGCCAGCAGTGAAGACACCCTACGACTAGCGGGGGCCTACAATGAGCAGTTCTTC. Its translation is CASSEDTLRLAGAYNEQFF.

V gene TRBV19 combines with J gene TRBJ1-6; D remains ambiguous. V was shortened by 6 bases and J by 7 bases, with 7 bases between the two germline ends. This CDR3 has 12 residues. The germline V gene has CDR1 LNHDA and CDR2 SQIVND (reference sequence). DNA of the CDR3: TGTGCCAGTAGGACTGGAAATTCACCCCTCCACTTT. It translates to CASRTGNSPLHF.

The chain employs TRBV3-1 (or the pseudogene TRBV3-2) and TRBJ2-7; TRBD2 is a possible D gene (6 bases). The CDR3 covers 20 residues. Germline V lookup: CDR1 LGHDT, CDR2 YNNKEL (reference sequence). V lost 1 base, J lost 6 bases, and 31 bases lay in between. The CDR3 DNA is TGTGCCAGCAGCCAAGGCCCGAGACTAGTAAGTCTGGGGGGAGAAGCCGAGCAGTACTTC. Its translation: CASSQGPRLVSLGGEAEQYF.

The CDR3 DNA sequence: TGTGCCAGCAGCGCCCAGACAGGGTTGGGTACAGATACGCAGTATTTT. Its translation is CASSAQTGLGTDTQYF. The chain employs TRBV3-1 (or the pseudogene TRBV3-2) and TRBJ2-3; 7 nucleotides match TRBD1. The germline CDR1 and CDR2 sequences are LGHDT and YNNKEL (reference sequence). Unmatched junction bases numbered 11, after V lost 5 bases and J lost 3 bases. CDR3 length: 16 residues.

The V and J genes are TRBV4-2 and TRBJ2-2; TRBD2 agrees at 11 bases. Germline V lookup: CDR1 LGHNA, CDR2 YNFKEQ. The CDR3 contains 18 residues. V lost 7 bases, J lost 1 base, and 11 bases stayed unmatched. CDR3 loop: CASNPMGGTSGNTGELFF. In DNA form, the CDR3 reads TGTGCCAGCAACCCAATGGGGGGGACTAGCGGGAACACCGGGGAGCTGTTTTTT.

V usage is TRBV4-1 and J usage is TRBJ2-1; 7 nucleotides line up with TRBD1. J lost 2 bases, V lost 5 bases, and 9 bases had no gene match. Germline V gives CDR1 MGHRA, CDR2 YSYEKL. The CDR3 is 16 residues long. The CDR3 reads CASSKLIQGAYNEQFF. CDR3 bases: TGCGCCAGCAGCAAACTTATTCAGGGGGCCTACAATGAGCAGTTCTTC.

In DNA form, the CDR3 reads TGTGCCAGCAGCCAAGATAACAGTAATCAGCCCCAGCATTTT. It codes for CASSQDNSNQPQHF. This chain connects TRBV4-2 to TRBJ1-5; D ambiguous. Per the germline V gene, CDR1 is LGHNA and CDR2 is YNFKEQ. The CDR3 loop spans 14 amino acids. V lost 0 bases to trimming and J lost 4 bases, with 7 bases between them.

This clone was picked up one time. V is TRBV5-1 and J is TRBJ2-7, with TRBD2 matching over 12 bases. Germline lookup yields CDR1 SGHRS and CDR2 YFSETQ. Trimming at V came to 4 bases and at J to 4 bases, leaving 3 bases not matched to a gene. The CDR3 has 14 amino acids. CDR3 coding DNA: TGCGCCAGCAGCCCGACTAGCGGGAGATACGAGCAGTACTTC. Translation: CASSPTSGRYEQYF.

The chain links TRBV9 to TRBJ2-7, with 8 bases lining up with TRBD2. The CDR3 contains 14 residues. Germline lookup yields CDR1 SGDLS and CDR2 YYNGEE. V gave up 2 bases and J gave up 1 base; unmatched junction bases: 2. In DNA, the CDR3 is TGTGCCAGCAGCGTCGGGGGGGAATCCTACGAGCAGTACTTC. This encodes CASSVGGESYEQYF.

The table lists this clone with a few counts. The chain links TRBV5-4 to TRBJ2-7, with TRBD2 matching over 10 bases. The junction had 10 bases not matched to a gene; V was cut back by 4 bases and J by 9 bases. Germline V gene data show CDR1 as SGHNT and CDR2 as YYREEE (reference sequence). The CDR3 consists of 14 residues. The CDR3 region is CASSLAGVTRLQYF. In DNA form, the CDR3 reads TGTGCCAGCAGCCTAGCGGGAGTTACGAGGTTGCAGTACTTC.

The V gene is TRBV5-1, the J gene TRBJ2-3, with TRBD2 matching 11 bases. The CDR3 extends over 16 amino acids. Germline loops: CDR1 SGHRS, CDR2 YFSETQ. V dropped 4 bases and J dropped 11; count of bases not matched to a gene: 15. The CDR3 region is CASSRTGTSGALEQYF. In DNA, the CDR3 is TGCGCCAGCAGCCGGACCGGGACTAGCGGTGCCCTAGAGCAGTATTTT.